These 28 T cell receptor beta chains were all obtained from the same sample, sequenced in a study of low-dose radiotherapy and immunotherapy resistance in tumors. Alpha and beta chains were covered, as first-strand cDNA relied on TRAV- and TRBV-specific primers. The authors ran about 20 PCR cycles to amplify TCRs with a constant-region primer and V-primer adapter. TCRdb used MiXCR to reprocess the reads, holding one entry per CDR3 protein. The table has 13,000 to 15,000 distinct CDR3 sequences, 65% to 75% seen once; the top ten hold 4% to 6%. Source of these receptors: a human donor with advanced metastatic prostate, ovarian, gallbladder or colorectal cancer (not recorded which). This table probably holds off-target reads from a library built for another chain.

The J gene is TRBJ2-3, the V gene TRBV5-6; the D gene is possibly TRBD2 (6 bases). This CDR3 has 14 residues. The V end lost 5 bases, the J end lost 1 base, and 11 bases lay between the germline ends. Looked up from germline, CDR1 is SGHDT and CDR2 is YYEEEE. This CDR3 reads CASRSGFGTDTQYF. The DNA of the CDR3 is TGTGCCAGCAGGAGCGGGTTTGGCACAGATACGCAGTATTTT.

The rearrangement uses TRBV29-1 and TRBJ2-1; maybe TRBD1 (5 bases). V lost 3 bases and J 4 bases, leaving 10 bases between the germline ends. This CDR3 contains 13 residues. Germline values: CDR1 SQVTM, CDR2 ANQGSEA. CDR3 nucleotides: TGCAGCGTTGAGTGGGGCCCGTACAATGAGCAGTTCTTC. This translates into CSVEWGPYNEQFF.

A few counts support this clonotype. The rearrangement joins TRBV5-4 to TRBJ2-1; no firm D call. CDR1 and CDR2 from the germline V gene are SGHNT and YYREEE (reference sequence). V was clipped by 4 bases and J by 5 bases, with 7 bases between them. This CDR3 is 12 amino acids long. CDR3 sequence reads: CASSRTDNEQFF. The CDR3 DNA sequence: TGTGCCAGCAGCCGAACGGACAATGAGCAGTTCTTC.

The chain recombines TRBV29-1 with TRBJ2-7; D call uncertain. V was shortened by 6 bases and J by 3 bases, with 9 bases between the two germline ends. The CDR3 sequence is 11 residues long. Looked up from germline, CDR1 is SQVTM and CDR2 is ANQGSEA. The CDR3 here is CSVGLHYEQYF. The CDR3 coding sequence is TGCAGCGTGGGGTTGCACTACGAGCAGTACTTC.

CDR3 sequence: CSVDGAGRTDTQYF. In nucleotides, the CDR3 is TGCAGCGTGGACGGGGCGGGGCGCACAGATACGCAGTATTTT. The chain links TRBV29-1 to TRBJ2-3, with D possibly matching TRBD2 (6 bases). The CDR3 has 14 amino acids. CDR1 and CDR2 from the germline V gene are SQVTM and ANQGSEA. Trimming shortened V by 6 bases and J by 1 base, and 14 bases separated the two germline ends.

This chain uses TRBV5-6 with TRBJ2-7, with 8 nucleotides matching TRBD1. Germline CDR1 and CDR2: SGHDT and YYEEEE. The CDR3 has 14 residues. After removal of 5 bases from V and 4 bases from J, the junction contained 8 bases not matched to a gene. The CDR3 nucleotides read TGTGCCAGCAGTTCCGGGACAGGCGCGTACGAGCAGTACTTC. Its protein product is CASSSGTGAYEQYF.

The chain is built from TRBV5-1 and TRBJ2-3; unclear D gene. The V and J ends lost 0 bases and 8 bases respectively, with 7 bases between them. The CDR3 is 12 amino acids. Germline CDR1 SGHRS, CDR2 YFSETQ. CDR3 region: CASSLGQTTQYF. The CDR3 coding sequence is TGCGCCAGCAGCTTGGGGCAGACTACGCAGTATTTT.

V usage is TRBV12-5 and J usage is TRBJ2-3; TRBD2 aligns across 13 bases. The CDR3 has 21 residues. CDR1 LGHNT and CDR2 FRNRAP come from the germline V gene. Unmatched junction bases numbered 19, after V lost 7 bases and J lost 0 bases. In nucleotides, the CDR3 is TGTGCTAGTGCCTTGGCTAGGTTCGAAGGACTAGCGGGGGAGAGCACAGATACGCAGTATTTT. Translation gives CASALARFEGLAGESTDTQYF.

The rearrangement uses TRBV2 and TRBJ2-1; 9 nucleotides agree with TRBD2. The germline gives CDR1 SNHLY, CDR2 FYNNEI. There are 14 residues in the CDR3. V lost 7 bases, J lost 6 bases, and 7 bases stayed unmatched. The CDR3 spells CASNGAGGRNEQFF. The DNA of the CDR3 is TGTGCCAGCAACGGCGCGGGGGGGCGCAATGAGCAGTTCTTC.

The chain joins TRBV5-1 to TRBJ1-2; TRBD1 might be the D (5 bases). V was clipped by 0 bases and J by 7 bases, with 16 bases between them. Germline V CDR1 and CDR2: SGHRS, YFSETQ. This CDR3 has 15 residues. As DNA, the CDR3 is TGCGCCAGCAGCTTGGGCCGAGGGGAGGAGGGTGGCTACACCTTC. Translating gives CASSLGRGEEGGYTF.

This chain connects TRBV12-3 or TRBV12-4 to TRBJ1-6; TRBD1 is a possible D gene (6 bases). Trimming removed 5 bases at V and 13 bases at J, with 18 bases between. This CDR3 region has 14 residues. For the CDR3, the DNA is TGTGCCAGCAGTCTAGGGGGGGTGGTGTTCCCCCTCCACTTT. Translated, it gives CASSLGGVVFPLHF.

This chain links TRBV2 with TRBJ2-5, with D perhaps assigned TRBD1 or TRBD2 (6 bases each). Trimming stripped 4 bases from V and 5 bases from J, with 17 bases between. The CDR3 is made up of 15 amino acids. Germline V gene lookup returns CDR1 SNHLY and CDR2 FYNNEI. The CDR3 bases are TGTGCCAGCAGTGCGACGGGGGCCGTCCGGGAGACCCAGTACTTC. This sequence encodes CASSATGAVRETQYF.

This clonotype was seen only once. The chain employs TRBV5-1 and TRBJ2-1, with TRBD2 identical over 12 bases. Germline trimming cut 3 bases from V and 9 bases from J; bases unmatched to any gene: 10. The CDR3 totals 16 residues. Germline CDR1 SGHRS, CDR2 YFSETQ. The DNA of the CDR3 is TGCGCCAGCAGCTATCTATCTAGCGGGGGGGCCGTTGAGCAGTTCTTC. This codes for CASSYLSSGGAVEQFF.

The gene calls are TRBV11-2 and TRBJ2-7; perhaps TRBD2 as D (7 bases). The CDR3 extends over 11 amino acids. The V gene's germline CDR1 is SGHAT and CDR2 FQNNGV. The V and J ends lost 5 bases and 12 bases respectively, with 14 bases between them. The CDR3 loop reads CASSRGGVLYF. As DNA, the CDR3 is TGTGCCAGCAGCCGAGGGGGGGTTCTGTACTTC.

The chain recombines TRBV12-5 with TRBJ1-6; D is ambiguous. Trimming stripped 2 bases from V and 8 bases from J, with 13 bases between. This CDR3 contains 15 residues. Germline V gene data show CDR1 as LGHNT and CDR2 as FRNRAP. CDR3 amino acids: CASGLRANLDSPLHF. CDR3 in DNA: TGTGCTAGTGGTTTGAGGGCAAACCTCGATTCACCCCTCCACTTT. The full variable domain, completed using reference TRBV12-5 and TRBJ1-6, is DARVTQTPRHKVTEMGQEVTMRCQPILGHNTVFWYRQTMMQGLELLAYFRNRAPLDDSGMPKDRFSAEMPDATLATLKIQPSEPRDSAVYFCASGLRANLDSPLHFGNGTRLTVT.

The chain couples TRBV4-1 to TRBJ1-1; D is ambiguous. CDR3 length equals 13 residues. Trimming removed 6 bases at V and 6 bases at J, with 14 bases between. The germline V gene has CDR1 MGHRA and CDR2 YSYEKL. CDR3 protein: CASRQRMSSEAFF. CDR3 sequence (DNA): TGCGCCAGCAGGCAGAGGATGTCCTCTGAAGCTTTCTTT.

The chain employs TRBV11-1 and TRBJ1-1; 9 bases are a match to TRBD1. Germline V CDR1 and CDR2: SGHAT, FQDESV (reference sequence). CDR3 length equals 14 residues. Losses at the gene ends were 5 bases for V and 1 base for J; bases not matched to a gene: 2. CDR3 sequence (DNA): TGTGCCAGCAGCGTGGACAGGGGGAACACTGAAGCTTTCTTT. Translated: CASSVDRGNTEAFF.

V and J are TRBV3-1 and TRBJ2-5; perhaps D is TRBD1 or TRBD2 (5 bases each). The V gene's germline CDR1 is LGHDT and CDR2 YNNKEL (reference sequence). Trimming cost V 0 bases and J 4 bases, with 12 bases left between them. This CDR3 region has 15 residues. CDR3 nucleotide sequence: TGTGCCAGCAGCCAAGATAGTACGAGGGGAGAGACCCAGTACTTC. This codes for CASSQDSTRGETQYF.

The chain has TRBV6-8 and TRBJ2-2, with TRBD1 as a possible D gene (6 bases). Germline values: CDR1 MNHGY, CDR2 SAAAGT. Trimming left V 6 bases short and J 6 bases short, with 11 bases between. The CDR3 has 13 amino acids. Here the CDR3 reads CASRRRGPGELFF. Written as DNA, the CDR3 is TGTGCCAGCAGACGCAGGGGTCCCGGGGAGCTGTTTTTT.

The V gene is TRBV11-2, the J gene TRBJ2-5; no firm D call. Trimming shortened V by 1 base and J by 0 bases, and 9 bases separated the two germline ends. In germline, CDR1 is SGHAT, CDR2 FQNNGV. This CDR3 is built from 15 residues. Here the CDR3 DNA reads TGTGCCAGCAGCTTAGCTCTAAACTACCAAGAGACCCAGTACTTC. Its translation is CASSLALNYQETQYF.

The chain has TRBV2 and TRBJ1-1; D is possibly TRBD1 (5 bases). The CDR3 has 16 residues. The V and J ends lost 6 bases and 0 bases respectively, with 17 bases between them. Per the germline V gene, CDR1 is SNHLY and CDR2 is FYNNEI. CDR3 nucleotides: TGTGCCAGCAGCCTCCGGGGCAGCATTATGAACACTGAAGCTTTCTTT. Translated: CASSLRGSIMNTEAFF.

The rearrangement links TRBV5-6 to TRBJ2-3; D perhaps matches TRBD2 (5 bases). Germline lookup yields CDR1 SGHDT and CDR2 YYEEEE. Trimming took off 4 bases at V and 6 bases at J, with 9 bases between the two ends. The CDR3 extends over 12 amino acids. CDR3: CASSGGGDTQYF. The CDR3 nucleotides read TGTGCCAGCAGCGGCGGCGGGGATACGCAGTATTTT. Full variable domain (outside the CDR3, taken from reference TRBV5-6 and TRBJ2-3): DAGVTQSPTHLIKTRGQQVTLRCSPKSGHDTVSWYQQALGQGPQFIFQYYEEEERQRGNFPDRFSGHQFPNYSSELNVNALLLGDSALYLCASSGGGDTQYFGPGTRLTVL.

The gene calls are TRBV29-1 and TRBJ2-2; D could derive from TRBD1 or TRBD2 (5 bases each). CDR1 is SQVTM, CDR2 ANQGSEA, per germline. Between the trimmed V and J ends, which lost 7 bases and 0 bases, there was a span of 15 bases. CDR3 size: 15 residues. The CDR3 region has the DNA TGCAGCGCCGCGACCGGGGCCGCGAACACCGGGGAGCTGTTTTTT. It translates to CSAATGAANTGELFF.

This chain connects TRBV6-1 to TRBJ2-7, with 9 bases that match TRBD2. Germline-derived CDR1 and CDR2 are MNHNS and SASEGT. V lost 8 bases to trimming and J lost 3 bases; unmatched junction nucleotides: 11. The CDR3 has 15 residues. The CDR3 sequence is CASRSIAGANYEQYF. The CDR3, as DNA: TGTGCCAGCCGATCAATAGCGGGGGCCAACTACGAGCAGTACTTC.

In its sample, this clonotype was seen once. V and J are TRBV2 and TRBJ2-5, with D possibly TRBD2 on 6 matching bases. V lost 8 bases and J 5 bases, leaving 15 bases between the germline ends. Germline V CDR1 and CDR2: SNHLY, FYNNEI. This CDR3 is built from 13 residues. The CDR3 DNA is TGTGCCAGCGATCGGGCGGGACGGGAGACCCAGTACTTC. This sequence encodes CASDRAGRETQYF.

This rearrangement joins TRBV5-5 to TRBJ1-5; unclear D gene. The length of the CDR3 is 14 residues. Trimming took 0 bases from V and 6 from J, leaving 10 bases between them. CDR1 and CDR2 (germline): SGHKS, YYEKEE (reference sequence). In DNA form, the CDR3 reads TGTGCCAGCAGCTTGGCCGGGGAACGTCAGCCCCAGCATTTT. It yields the protein CASSLAGERQPQHF.

The gene calls are TRBV19 and TRBJ2-2; 8 bases are a match to TRBD1. Trimming took 4 bases from V and 7 from J; bases not matched to a gene: 8. CDR3 size: 15 residues. Looked up from germline, CDR1 is LNHDA and CDR2 is SQIVND (reference sequence). CDR3 amino acids: CASSTTGDDGGELFF. The CDR3 region has the DNA TGTGCCAGTAGTACGACAGGGGATGACGGCGGGGAGCTGTTTTTT.

The V gene is TRBV7-8, the J gene TRBJ1-4; TRBD1 aligns across 9 bases. The V and J ends lost 7 bases and 8 bases, in that order; junction bases with no gene match: 8. The germline V gene has CDR1 SGHVS and CDR2 FQNEAQ. The CDR3 extends over 14 amino acids. CDR3 region: CASILQGANEKLFF. CDR3 in DNA: TGTGCCAGCATATTACAGGGGGCGAACGAAAAACTGTTTTTT.